The 13 T cell receptor beta chains listed next were all sequenced from one sample in a study of CD8 T cells in ankylosing spondylitis. TCRdb processed the 5' RACE reads anew with MiXCR; each CDR3 protein has one entry. The profile shows just over 350,000 distinct CDR3 sequences, 20% of them singletons. The sequencing sample was made of blood, either unsorted or a sorted T cell fraction (not recorded which). The receptors were gathered from a male donor with ankylosing spondylitis or in good health (not recorded which).

The CDR3 is CASSLPTRGLADQETQYF. The CDR3 DNA follows: TGTGCCAGCAGCTTACCGACACGGGGACTAGCGGATCAAGAGACCCAGTACTTC. The genes are TRBV7-8 and TRBJ2-5, with 11 bases identical to TRBD2. The CDR3 sequence is 18 residues long. Trimming removed 2 bases from V and 2 bases from J; junction bases left unmatched: 10. CDR1 SGHVS and CDR2 FQNEAQ come from the germline V gene.

This clonotype was seen at least ten times. The V and J genes are TRBV29-1 and TRBJ2-1, with 7 nucleotides matching TRBD1. The CDR3 runs 13 residues. V gave up 6 bases and J gave up 10 bases; unmatched junction bases: 12. The germline V gene encodes CDR1 SQVTM and CDR2 ANQGSEA. The CDR3 sequence: CSVELTGAFEQFF. DNA of the CDR3: TGCAGCGTAGAACTTACAGGGGCATTCGAGCAGTTCTTC.

This clonotype was seen a few times. This rearrangement joins TRBV12-3 or TRBV12-4 to TRBJ2-5; 10 bases line up with TRBD1. There are 13 residues in the CDR3. J lost 3 bases, V lost 6 bases, and 1 base had no gene match. This chain's CDR3 is CASRDRGEETQYF. DNA for the CDR3: TGTGCCAGCAGGGACAGGGGGGAAGAGACCCAGTACTTC.

This clonotype was seen a single time. The rearrangement links TRBV2 to TRBJ2-7, with 9 positions matching TRBD2. Germline V gives CDR1 SNHLY, CDR2 FYNNEI. V lost 7 bases, J lost 6 bases, and 10 bases stayed unmatched. CDR3 length: 14 amino acids. CDR3 nucleotides: TGTGCCAGCACCCCTTCCAGCGGGGGGTTCGAGCAGTACTTC. Its translation is CASTPSSGGFEQYF.

This rearrangement joins TRBV12-3 or TRBV12-4 to TRBJ2-3, with D perhaps matching TRBD1 (5 bases). The CDR3 loop spans 13 amino acids. Trimming took 4 bases from V and 6 from J, leaving 11 bases between them. CDR3 DNA: TGTGCCAGCAGTTGGGGCTTTCCCGATACGCAGTATTTT. The encoded protein is CASSWGFPDTQYF.

The chain joins TRBV29-1 to TRBJ2-1, with D perhaps assigned TRBD1 or TRBD2 (5 bases each). Germline CDR1 and CDR2: SQVTM and ANQGSEA. V was cut by 6 bases and J by 7 bases, with 10 bases left in between. This CDR3 has 11 amino acids. The CDR3 coding sequence is TGCAGCGTCAAGAGGGGAAATGAGCAGTTCTTC. It encodes CSVKRGNEQFF.

The chain recombines TRBV29-1 with TRBJ2-1, with TRBD2 as a possible D gene (7 bases). The CDR3 is 16 residues long. The V gene lost 4 bases and the J gene lost 5 bases, with 21 bases spanning the gap. Germline values: CDR1 SQVTM, CDR2 ANQGSEA. This chain's CDR3 is CSVGGWEGGPNNEQFF. CDR3 bases: TGCAGCGTTGGTGGGTGGGAGGGGGGTCCAAACAATGAGCAGTTCTTC.

This sequence joins TRBV12-3 or TRBV12-4 and TRBJ2-5; 10 bases match TRBD1. This CDR3 is built from 16 residues. Trimming took 4 bases from V and 1 from J; bases not matched to a gene: 6. The CDR3 loop is CASSSPTGGFQETQYF. The CDR3 DNA is TGTGCCAGCAGTTCCCCGACAGGGGGCTTCCAAGAGACCCAGTACTTC.

The V and J genes are TRBV29-1 and TRBJ2-3, with D tentatively TRBD2 (6 bases). Germline CDR1 is SQVTM and CDR2 is ANQGSEA. Trimming stripped 0 bases from V and 6 bases from J, with 22 bases between. The CDR3 runs to 17 residues. CDR3 nucleotide sequence: TGCAGCGTTGAAGATCTGGGGGGACTCCCGGGGATGGATACGCAGTATTTT. Translating it yields CSVEDLGGLPGMDTQYF.

This clonotype was detected ten times or more. The rearrangement links TRBV12-3 or TRBV12-4 to TRBJ2-7, with a tentative D call TRBD1 (6 bases). This CDR3 region has 13 residues. Trimming pared 6 bases from V and 4 bases from J, leaving 13 bases between. CDR3 nucleotide sequence: TGTGCCAGCAGGCCCGGGACAACTTACGAGCAGTACTTC. Its protein product is CASRPGTTYEQYF.

This chain connects TRBV3-1 to TRBJ2-7, with TRBD1 as a possible D gene (6 bases). In germline, CDR1 is LGHDT, CDR2 YNNKEL (reference sequence). V dropped 0 bases and J dropped 6 bases, with 15 bases sitting between them. This CDR3 spans 15 amino acids. Written as DNA, the CDR3 is TGTGCCAGCAGCCAAGATTTGGGGGCCGCGCGCGAGCAGTACTTC. Amino acid sequence: CASSQDLGAAREQYF.

The chain uses TRBV27 and TRBJ2-5; D perhaps matches TRBD1 (6 bases). Germline V CDR1 and CDR2: MNHEY, SMNVEV (reference sequence). The germline V and J ends were trimmed by 2 bases and 2 bases, with 9 bases remaining between them. This CDR3 region has 14 residues. CDR3 sequence reads: CASSLPGQQETQYF. In nucleotides, the CDR3 is TGTGCCAGCAGTTTACCTGGACAGCAAGAGACCCAGTACTTC.

This chain connects TRBV6-1 to TRBJ2-1; 10 bases map to TRBD2. CDR3 size: 14 residues. In germline, CDR1 is MNHNS, CDR2 SASEGT. Losses at the gene ends were 7 bases for V and 5 bases for J; bases not matched to a gene: 5. The CDR3 is CASNSGGANNEQFF. DNA of the CDR3: TGTGCCAGCAACAGCGGGGGGGCCAACAATGAGCAGTTCTTC.